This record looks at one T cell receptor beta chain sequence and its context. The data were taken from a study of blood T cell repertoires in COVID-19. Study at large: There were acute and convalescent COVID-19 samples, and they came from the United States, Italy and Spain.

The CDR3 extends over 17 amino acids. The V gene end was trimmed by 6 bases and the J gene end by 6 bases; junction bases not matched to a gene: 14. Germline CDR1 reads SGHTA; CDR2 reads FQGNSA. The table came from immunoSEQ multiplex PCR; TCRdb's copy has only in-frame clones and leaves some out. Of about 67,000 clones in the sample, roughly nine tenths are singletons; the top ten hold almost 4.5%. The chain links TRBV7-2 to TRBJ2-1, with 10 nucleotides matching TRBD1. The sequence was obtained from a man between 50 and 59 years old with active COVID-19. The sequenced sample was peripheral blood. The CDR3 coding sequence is TGTGCCAGCAGTTCAGGGACAGGGGTGTTAAGGAGCAATGAGCAGTTCTTC. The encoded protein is CASSSGTGVLRSNEQFF.